This entry lists 6 T cell receptor beta chains sequenced from one sample in a study of blood T cell repertoires in COVID-19. The method was immunoSEQ multiplex PCR; TCRdb's version includes in-frame clones alone and lacks a portion of them. The table has about 52,000 clones, 82% seen once. The specimen was peripheral blood. Receptors were obtained from a man at least 80 years old with COVID-19, enrolled during active disease.

The J gene is TRBJ2-1, the V gene TRBV18; TRBD2 matches at 16 bases. This CDR3 is 17 amino acids long. Per germline, CDR1 KGHSH and CDR2 LQKENI. Trimming removed 3 bases from V and 4 bases from J; junction bases left unmatched: 3. CDR3 protein: CASSPGTSGGEYNEQFF. Written as DNA, the CDR3 is TGTGCCAGCTCACCCGGGACTAGCGGGGGGGAGTACAATGAGCAGTTCTTC.

The V call is TRBV10-3, the J call TRBJ1-1; TRBD1 is a possible D gene (5 bases). V dropped 7 bases and J dropped 3 bases, with 24 bases sitting between them. Germline assignment: CDR1 ENHRY and CDR2 SYGVKD. The CDR3 extends over 17 amino acids. The CDR3: CAIKISGGGVSDTEAFF. The CDR3 bases are TGTGCCATCAAGATCTCGGGCGGGGGGGTATCGGACACTGAAGCTTTCTTT.

The chain carries TRBV29-1 and TRBJ1-2, with 9 bases lining up with TRBD1. CDR3 size: 12 residues. The germline gives CDR1 SQVTM, CDR2 ANQGSEA. J was trimmed by 4 bases and V by 7 bases; bases with no gene match: 4. Here the CDR3 DNA reads TGCAGCGCGGACAGGGGAAGCTATGGCTACACCTTC. Protein: CSADRGSYGYTF.

This clone came up a few times. This chain joins TRBV4-3 and TRBJ1-6; unclear D gene. This CDR3 is built from 17 residues. The V gene lost 0 bases and the J gene lost 4 bases, with 13 bases spanning the gap. Germline CDR1 LGHNA, CDR2 YSLEER. This CDR3 is CASSQDLMSPYNSPLHF. In DNA form, the CDR3 reads TGCGCCAGCAGCCAAGATCTAATGAGTCCATATAATTCACCCCTCCACTTT.

This sequence joins TRBV7-9 and TRBJ1-6, with D possibly being TRBD1 (6 bases). The CDR3 contains 19 residues. CDR1 SEHNR and CDR2 FQNEAQ come from the germline V gene (reference sequence). The germline V and J ends were trimmed by 6 bases and 7 bases, with 28 bases remaining between them. CDR3 region: CASSNWANRRGGRNSPLHF. CDR3 coding DNA: TGTGCCAGCAGTAATTGGGCCAATCGCAGGGGAGGGAGGAATTCACCCCTCCACTTT.

In its sample, this clone ranks as medium-sized (0.01 to 0.1%). The chain links TRBV28 to TRBJ2-7, with 7 bases aligning to TRBD1. J gave up 2 bases and V 2 bases, and 6 bases lay outside the gene matches. Germline values: CDR1 MDHEN, CDR2 SYDVKM. The CDR3 spans 15 residues. The CDR3 sequence is CASSLGGQEPYEQYF. The CDR3, as DNA: TGTGCCAGCAGTTTAGGAGGACAGGAGCCCTACGAGCAGTACTTC.